This is a list of T cell receptor beta chains from one sample in a study of T cell responses to AZD1222 COVID-19 vaccine. Using immunoSEQ multiplex PCR, the repertoire was profiled, and TCRdb retains in-frame clones only, with some absent. The profile shows 65,000 to 85,000 clones, roughly 90% of them singletons. The sample here was peripheral blood, taken on day 0 of AZD1222 vaccination. The receptors come from an adult in good health. Each CDR3 is given with its conserved first and last residue. Each record gives: D gene, V gene, clone size, J gene, CDR3 DNA, CDR3 protein. D genes are given only for firm matches. Clone size appears in some rows only: once, few, many, or a class for an expanded clone.

d_call: -
v_call: TRBV27
clone_size: -
j_call: TRBJ1-3
cdr3_nt: TGTGCCAGCAGTTTATCCGGGACGACTGGAAACACCATATATTTT
cdr3_aa: CASSLSGTTGNTIYF

d_call: -
v_call: TRBV5-1
clone_size: -
j_call: TRBJ1-5
cdr3_nt: TGCGCCAGCAGCGGGACCCCCAATCAGCCCCAGCATTTT
cdr3_aa: CASSGTPNQPQHF

d_call: -
v_call: TRBV28
clone_size: few
j_call: TRBJ1-3
cdr3_nt: TGTGCCAGCAGTTTGTTTAGCGGCCGATACCCCTCTGGAAACACCATATATTTT
cdr3_aa: CASSLFSGRYPSGNTIYF

d_call: -
v_call: TRBV7-2
clone_size: -
j_call: TRBJ1-4
cdr3_nt: TGTGCCAGCAGCTCTCAAACCTCCGGGCCAACTGCAACTAATGAAAAACTGTTTTTT
cdr3_aa: CASSSQTSGPTATNEKLFF

d_call: TRBD2
v_call: TRBV7-2
clone_size: -
j_call: TRBJ2-7
cdr3_nt: TGTGCCAGCAGCTTAGCATCCGGGGGGGCCTCCTACGAGCAGTACTTC
cdr3_aa: CASSLASGGASYEQYF

d_call: -
v_call: TRBV5-6
clone_size: -
j_call: TRBJ1-3
cdr3_nt: TGTGCCAGCAGCTTTGGCCCCACAAGCTCTGGAAACACCATATATTTT
cdr3_aa: CASSFGPTSSGNTIYF

d_call: -
v_call: TRBV28
clone_size: -
j_call: TRBJ2-7
cdr3_nt: TGTGCCAGCAGTTTATCTACGAGGGAGCAGTACTTC
cdr3_aa: CASSLSTREQYF

d_call: TRBD2
v_call: TRBV19
clone_size: -
j_call: TRBJ2-2
cdr3_nt: TGTGCCAGTATCCGGGGGGGCAAGAGCACCGGGGAGCTGTTTTTT
cdr3_aa: CASIRGGKSTGELFF

d_call: -
v_call: TRBV5-1
clone_size: few
j_call: TRBJ2-2
cdr3_nt: TGCGCCAGCAGTTCCGGGGACGCGAACACCGGGGAGCTGTTTTTT
cdr3_aa: CASSSGDANTGELFF

d_call: -
v_call: TRBV28
clone_size: -
j_call: TRBJ1-2
cdr3_nt: TGTGCCAGCAGTGACTCGCGAGGGACCGGGAAGACGAGAGGCTACACCTTC
cdr3_aa: CASSDSRGTGKTRGYTF

d_call: -
v_call: TRBV27
clone_size: -
j_call: TRBJ1-1
cdr3_nt: TGTGCCAGCACTCGATTAAGGGGCTCGAACACTGAAGCTTTCTTT
cdr3_aa: CASTRLRGSNTEAFF

d_call: -
v_call: TRBV28
clone_size: -
j_call: TRBJ1-6
cdr3_nt: TGTGCCAGCAGTTCTCGGACGGAAAATTCACCCCTCCACTTT
cdr3_aa: CASSSRTENSPLHF

d_call: -
v_call: TRBV6-5
clone_size: -
j_call: TRBJ2-7
cdr3_nt: TGTGCCAGCAGTTACTCAGGGATCGTGTACGAGCAGTACTTC
cdr3_aa: CASSYSGIVYEQYF

d_call: TRBD1
v_call: TRBV2
clone_size: -
j_call: TRBJ1-2
cdr3_nt: TGTGCCAGCAGTAAGGACAGGGGGGATGGCTACACCTTC
cdr3_aa: CASSKDRGDGYTF

d_call: -
v_call: TRBV27
clone_size: -
j_call: TRBJ1-5
cdr3_nt: TGTGCCAGCAGTCCAGTTCGGGCGGAAGGGAATCAGCCCCAGCATTTT
cdr3_aa: CASSPVRAEGNQPQHF

d_call: -
v_call: TRBV7-3
clone_size: -
j_call: TRBJ2-7
cdr3_nt: TGTGCCAGCAGCTACGACAGGAGCTCCTACGAGCAGTACTTC
cdr3_aa: CASSYDRSSYEQYF

d_call: TRBD1
v_call: TRBV6-5
clone_size: -
j_call: TRBJ2-1
cdr3_nt: TGTGCCAGCAGCCGGACAGGGCTGGGCAATGAGCAGTTCTTC
cdr3_aa: CASSRTGLGNEQFF

d_call: -
v_call: TRBV25-1
clone_size: -
j_call: TRBJ1-3
cdr3_nt: TGTGCCAGCAGCATCTCCGGTGGAGGGGCTGGAAACACCATATATTTT
cdr3_aa: CASSISGGGAGNTIYF

d_call: -
v_call: TRBV24-1
clone_size: once
j_call: TRBJ1-5
cdr3_nt: TGTGCCACCAGTGCGAGCAATCAGCCCCAGCATTTT
cdr3_aa: CATSASNQPQHF

d_call: -
v_call: TRBV10-2
clone_size: -
j_call: TRBJ2-3
cdr3_nt: TGCGCCAGCAGTGAGACAGGGTCCAGCGCAGATACGCAGTATTTT
cdr3_aa: CASSETGSSADTQYF

d_call: TRBD2
v_call: TRBV11-2
clone_size: once
j_call: TRBJ2-5
cdr3_nt: TGTGCCAGCAGCCCAGCCGGGACTAGCGGGGGGAAAGAGACCCAGTACTTC
cdr3_aa: CASSPAGTSGGKETQYF

d_call: -
v_call: TRBV6-2/TRBV6-3
clone_size: -
j_call: TRBJ1-2
cdr3_nt: TGTGCCAGCAGTTACTCGATTACAGGGAAGGAACTCTATGGCTACACCTTC
cdr3_aa: CASSYSITGKELYGYTF

d_call: TRBD1
v_call: TRBV28
clone_size: -
j_call: TRBJ1-6
cdr3_nt: TGTGCCAGCAGGACCCCTGGCGAGGGGGCTGGAAATTCACCCCTCCACTTT
cdr3_aa: CASRTPGEGAGNSPLHF

d_call: -
v_call: TRBV5-1
clone_size: -
j_call: TRBJ2-5
cdr3_nt: TGCGCCAGCAGAGAGGGGCCTCAAGAGACCCAGTACTTC
cdr3_aa: CASREGPQETQYF

d_call: TRBD2
v_call: TRBV19
clone_size: once
j_call: TRBJ2-7
cdr3_nt: TGTGCCAGTAGTATAGCGGGGGGCTCCTACGAGCAGTACTTC
cdr3_aa: CASSIAGGSYEQYF

d_call: -
v_call: TRBV9
clone_size: -
j_call: TRBJ1-3
cdr3_nt: TGTGCCAGCAGCGTAACAGGGTGGGACACCATATATTTT
cdr3_aa: CASSVTGWDTIYF

d_call: TRBD1
v_call: TRBV15
clone_size: -
j_call: TRBJ1-4
cdr3_nt: TGTGCCACCAGCAGGGGGGGGACAGCAACTAATGAAAAACTGTTTTTT
cdr3_aa: CATSRGGTATNEKLFF

d_call: -
v_call: TRBV9
clone_size: -
j_call: TRBJ1-5
cdr3_nt: TGTGCCAGCAGCGTAGACATACAGGCCCAGCATTTT
cdr3_aa: CASSVDIQAQHF

d_call: -
v_call: TRBV27
clone_size: -
j_call: TRBJ2-2
cdr3_nt: TGTGCCAGCAGTTTAGGGACTAACACCGGGGAGCTGTTTTTT
cdr3_aa: CASSLGTNTGELFF

d_call: TRBD1
v_call: TRBV28
clone_size: once
j_call: TRBJ1-1
cdr3_nt: TGTGCCAGCAGTCTAGACAGGGCGGTTGTAGCTTTCTTT
cdr3_aa: CASSLDRAVVAFF

d_call: TRBD1
v_call: TRBV11-2
clone_size: -
j_call: TRBJ1-2
cdr3_nt: TGTGCCAGCAGCCCAGCAGGGGGCTATGGCTACACCTTC
cdr3_aa: CASSPAGGYGYTF

d_call: -
v_call: TRBV19
clone_size: -
j_call: TRBJ1-1
cdr3_nt: TGTGCCAGTAAAGGGAGGATTGAAGCTTTCTTT
cdr3_aa: CASKGRIEAFF